The sequence of this TCR beta chain was determined in a study of T cell changes during pregnancy in multiple sclerosis. Produced via immunoSEQ multiplex PCR; TCRdb's table is partial and in-frame only. Seen here are around 69,000 clones, roughly 91% observed once, and the top ten hold roughly 2.2%. In this sample, this clone turned up once. After removal of 4 bases from V and 0 bases from J, the junction contained 10 bases not matched to a gene. CDR1 is SNHLY and CDR2 is FYNNEI in the germline V gene. The CDR3 covers 17 residues. The chain has TRBV2 and TRBJ2-3; TRBD2 aligns across 7 bases. This clonotype was obtained from a female donor in good health, enrolled as a control in a pregnancy study. The specimen comprised peripheral blood, sampled in the second trimester of pregnancy. CDR3 in DNA: TGTGCCAGCAGTGGATGGACTAGGGAAAAGAGCACAGATACGCAGTATTTT. Translated, it gives CASSGWTREKSTDTQYF.